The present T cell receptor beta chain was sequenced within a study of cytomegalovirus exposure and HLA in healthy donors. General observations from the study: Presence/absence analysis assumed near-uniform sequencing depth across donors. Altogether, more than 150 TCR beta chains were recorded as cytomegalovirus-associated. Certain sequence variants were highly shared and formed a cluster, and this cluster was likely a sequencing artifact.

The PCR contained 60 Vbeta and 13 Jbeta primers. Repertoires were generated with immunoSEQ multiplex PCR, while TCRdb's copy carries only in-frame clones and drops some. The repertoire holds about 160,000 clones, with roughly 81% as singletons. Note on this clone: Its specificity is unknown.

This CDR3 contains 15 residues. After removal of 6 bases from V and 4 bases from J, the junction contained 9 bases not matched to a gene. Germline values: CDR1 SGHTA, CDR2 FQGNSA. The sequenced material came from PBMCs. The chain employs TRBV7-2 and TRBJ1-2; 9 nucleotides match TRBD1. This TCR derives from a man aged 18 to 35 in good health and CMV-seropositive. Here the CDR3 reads CASRQTGGLGYGYTF. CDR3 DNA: TGTGCCAGCAGACAGACAGGGGGGTTGGGCTATGGCTACACCTTC.